The rows below give T cell receptor beta chains drawn from one sample of a study of blood T cell repertoires in COVID-19. Repertoires were generated with immunoSEQ multiplex PCR, while TCRdb's copy carries only in-frame clones and drops some. There are 70,000 to 95,000 clones in the sample; 70% to 90% occur only once, and around 2.9% lies in the top ten. Sequenced sample: peripheral blood. These receptors were obtained from a man in his fifties or sixties with COVID-19, enrolled during active disease. The CDR3 runs from the conserved cysteine through the conserved F or W. Fields, in order: V gene, D gene, clone size, J gene, CDR3 DNA, CDR3 protein. The D gene is left open where the match is weak. Some rows have no size entry. The others give once, few or many, or a class for an expanded clone.

TRBV3-1/TRBV3-2	TRBD1	.	TRBJ2-7	TGTGCCAGCAGCCATCGACAGGGTCCCTCTTGGGAGCAGTACTTC	CASSHRQGPSWEQYF
TRBV18	.	.	TRBJ1-1	TGTGCCAGCTCACCTCGAGAGACAGTGAACACTGAAGCTTTCTTT	CASSPRETVNTEAFF
TRBV9	.	.	TRBJ1-1	TGTGCCAGCAGCGTAGAAACAGGGATGAACACTGAAGCTTTCTTT	CASSVETGMNTEAFF
TRBV18	TRBD1	.	TRBJ1-2	TGTGCCAGCAGTCCAATTACAAGGAGGCAGGGGGATGGCTACACCTTC	CASSPITRRQGDGYTF
TRBV5-5	.	.	TRBJ1-6	TGTGCCAGCAGCTTGGGAAAATGGGAGGGGTCACCCCTCCACTTT	CASSLGKWEGSPLHF
TRBV18	TRBD2	.	TRBJ2-7	TGTGCCAGCTCACCAACTAGCGGGGATTCCTACGAGCAGTACTTC	CASSPTSGDSYEQYF
TRBV18	.	.	TRBJ2-3	TGTGCCAGCTCGCCCCGGGACACTAACACAGATACGCAGTATTTT	CASSPRDTNTDTQYF
TRBV6-8	.	.	TRBJ1-5	TGTGCCAGCAGCAAGCCACACGTAGAGGATCAGCCCCAGCATTTT	CASSKPHVEDQPQHF
TRBV10-3	TRBD2	.	TRBJ2-1	TGTGCCATCAGTGAGACACTAGCGCGACACTCCTACAATGAGCAGTTCTTC	CAISETLARHSYNEQFF
TRBV11-2	.	.	TRBJ2-1	TGTGCCAGCAGCTTAGGGTGGCGGCACTCCTACAATGAGCAGTTCTTC	CASSLGWRHSYNEQFF
TRBV15	TRBD1	.	TRBJ1-1	TGTGCCACCAGCAGAGGACAGGGGCGACGGAACACTGAAGCTTTCTTT	CATSRGQGRRNTEAFF
TRBV7-3	.	.	TRBJ2-1	TGTGCCAGCAGCTCAACAGGACTCTACAATGAGCAGTTCTTC	CASSSTGLYNEQFF
TRBV18	TRBD2	.	TRBJ2-1	TGTGCCAGCTCACCATATCAATCTCGCGGGGGGGCGGTTGAGCAGTTCTTC	CASSPYQSRGGAVEQFF
TRBV6-1	.	.	TRBJ2-7	TGTGCCAGCAGTGAAGAAAGAGTTTCCTACGAGCAGTACTTC	CASSEERVSYEQYF
TRBV11-3	.	.	TRBJ2-1	TGTGCCAGCAGCTCAACAGGGGACTCTAATGAGCAGTTCTTC	CASSSTGDSNEQFF
TRBV30	.	.	TRBJ2-7	TGTGCCTGGAGTCTAAATTGGGAGAGAACCTACGAGCAGTACTTC	CAWSLNWERTYEQYF
TRBV6-4	.	.	TRBJ1-2	TGTGCCAGCTCAGTAAACTATGGCTACACCTTC	CASSVNYGYTF
TRBV6-5	.	.	TRBJ1-3	TGTGCCAGCACCCCGACAGCCCATTCTGGAAACACCATATATTTT	CASTPTAHSGNTIYF
TRBV23-1	TRBD1	.	TRBJ2-7	TGCGCCAGCAGTCAACGACCGGGACAGGGTCGCTACGAGCAGTACTTC	CASSQRPGQGRYEQYF
TRBV7-2	.	.	TRBJ2-7	TGTGCCAGCAGCTATTCACAGGGATACGAGCAGTACTTC	CASSYSQGYEQYF
TRBV11-1	TRBD2	.	TRBJ2-5	TGTGCCAGCAGACAAGGTCCGGGGGGGTTGCCCCAGTACTTC	CASRQGPGGLPQYF
TRBV12-5	.	.	TRBJ1-4	TGTGCTAGTGGTAAAATACAGCGTAGCCCTACCCCTGGCGGGGAAAAACTGTTTTTT	CASGKIQRSPTPGGEKLFF
TRBV4-1	TRBD1	.	TRBJ1-5	TGCGCCAGCAGCCAAGTCCCTTTGACAGGGCCCTTTTACAATCAGCCCCAGCATTTT	CASSQVPLTGPFYNQPQHF
TRBV24-1	.	once	TRBJ2-5	TGTGCCACCAGTGATTTGCCGGGTGGAGAGACCCAGTACTTC	CATSDLPGGETQYF
TRBV6-4	.	.	TRBJ1-5	TGTGCCAGCAGTGACTCTTCGGGCAATCAGCCCCAGCATTTT	CASSDSSGNQPQHF
TRBV5-1	.	once	TRBJ1-1	TGCGCCAGCAGCTTTCAGGGCTTGGATGCTTTCTTT	CASSFQGLDAFF
TRBV30	TRBD2	.	TRBJ2-2	TGTGCCTGGAGGGCAGGACTAGCGGGGTATCACACCGGGGAGCTGTTTTTT	CAWRAGLAGYHTGELFF
TRBV7-2	TRBD2	.	TRBJ2-3	TGTGCCAGCAGCTCCGGGGGGGCGGGGACAGATACGCAGTATTTT	CASSSGGAGTDTQYF